The 21 T cell receptor beta chains in this list originate from one sample, sequenced in a study of cytomegalovirus exposure and HLA in healthy donors. A multiplex PCR was run with 60 Vbeta primers and 13 Jbeta primers. Sequencing used immunoSEQ multiplex PCR; TCRdb keeps in-frame clones, though not all of them. This sample yields over 110,000 clones, of which approximately 84% are seen a single time; around 10% belongs to the top ten. The sample consisted of PBMCs. These TCRs come from a woman aged 55-69 years in good health and CMV-seropositive.

This rearrangement joins TRBV5-1 to TRBJ2-1; TRBD2 aligns across 15 bases. V was clipped by 2 bases and J by 9 bases; unmatched bases: 9. The V gene's germline CDR1 is SGHRS and CDR2 YFSETQ. This CDR3 comprises 17 residues. The CDR3 nucleotides read TGCGCCAGCAGCTTCCCGGGACTAGCGGGAGGAGGGGGTGAGCAGTTCTTC. Translation: CASSFPGLAGGGGEQFF.

This rearrangement joins TRBV14 to TRBJ2-7, with D uncertain. The CDR3 loop spans 13 amino acids. V was cut by 1 base and J by 7 bases, with 11 bases left in between. Germline loops: CDR1 SGHDN, CDR2 FVKESK. The CDR3: CASSQGTLAEQYF. The CDR3 coding sequence is TGTGCCAGCAGCCAAGGCACCCTCGCGGAGCAGTACTTC.

This clone was seen a few times. The junction and the germline gene differ at one end; a read error may be behind it. The J gene is TRBJ2-5, the V gene TRBV5-4, with 7 bases fitting TRBD2. The CDR3 has 16 residues. CDR1 and CDR2 (germline): SGHNT, YYREEE (reference sequence). The DNA for the CDR3 is TGTGCCAGCAGCTTGGAAACTCTAGCGGTTCAAGAGGCCCAGTACTTC. Residues: CASSLETLAVQEAQYF.

This clone was recorded once. The gene calls are TRBV7-2 and TRBJ2-7, with 10 bases aligning to TRBD1. The CDR3 has 13 residues. Germline values: CDR1 SGHTA, CDR2 FQGNSA. Losses at the gene ends were 6 bases for V and 3 bases for J; bases not matched to a gene: 2. CDR3 amino acids: CASRGQGIYEQYF. The CDR3 region has the DNA TGTGCCAGCAGGGGACAGGGGATCTACGAGCAGTACTTC.

The rearrangement joins TRBV27 to TRBJ2-3, with TRBD2 identical over 10 bases. CDR3 length: 16 residues. J was trimmed by 5 bases and V by 3 bases; bases with no gene match: 8. The germline V gene has CDR1 MNHEY and CDR2 SMNVEV (reference sequence). CDR3 residues: CASSLGLAGALDTQYF. The DNA for the CDR3 is TGTGCCAGCAGTTTGGGCCTAGCGGGAGCTTTAGATACGCAGTATTTT.

V and J are TRBV6-1 and TRBJ1-3; the D is unclear. Looked up from germline, CDR1 is MNHNS and CDR2 is SASEGT. V was shortened by 1 base and J by 3 bases, with 4 bases between the two germline ends. The CDR3 length is 13 residues. CDR3 protein: CASSEGLGNTIYF. Here the CDR3 DNA reads TGTGCCAGCAGTGAAGGGCTTGGAAACACCATATATTTT.

The chain has TRBV11-3 and TRBJ2-1; D possibly corresponds to TRBD2 (6 bases). Per the germline V gene, CDR1 is SGHNT and CDR2 is YENEEA. The CDR3 length is 17 residues. Between the trimmed V and J ends, which lost 1 base and 0 bases, there was a span of 13 bases. CDR3 in DNA: TGTGCCAGCAGCTTAGGGAGTTCGCGGGGCTCCTACAATGAGCAGTTCTTC. Translation: CASSLGSSRGSYNEQFF.

J is TRBJ1-1 and V is TRBV9; 7 bases match TRBD1. This CDR3 region has 15 residues. The germline V gene encodes CDR1 SGDLS and CDR2 YYNGEE. The V and J ends lost 4 bases and 1 base, in that order; junction bases with no gene match: 7. In DNA, the CDR3 is TGTGCCAGCAGCCCTAGTACAGGGGCGAACACTGAAGCTTTCTTT. It codes for CASSPSTGANTEAFF.

This clone was counted once. The chain recombines TRBV6-1 with TRBJ2-7, with 8 positions matching TRBD1. The CDR3 consists of 15 residues. Germline values: CDR1 MNHNS, CDR2 SASEGT. The junction had 9 bases not matched to a gene; V was cut back by 5 bases and J by 3 bases. The DNA for the CDR3 is TGTGCCAGCAGTCACCCAGGGGACAGGCGCTACGAGCAGTACTTC. Amino acid sequence: CASSHPGDRRYEQYF.

The CDR3 DNA reads as TGTGCCAGCAGCCAAGATCAAGGACAGGGGTTAGAGACCCAGTACTTC. Encoded protein: CASSQDQGQGLETQYF. The chain employs TRBV4-2 and TRBJ2-5, with TRBD1 matching 9 bases. CDR3 length: 16 residues. The J segment lost 4 bases and the V segment lost 0 bases, leaving 6 bases of the junction unmatched. Germline values: CDR1 LGHNA, CDR2 YNFKEQ.

This clone rates as medium-sized. This same CDR3 is encoded by further DNA sequences in the sample. V usage is TRBV5-6 and J usage is TRBJ1-1; D gene uncertain. Germline assignment: CDR1 SGHDT and CDR2 YYEEEE. The CDR3 sequence is 12 residues long. Trimming left V 4 bases short and J 11 bases short, with 15 bases between. In nucleotides, the CDR3 is TGTGCCAGCAGCCCTGCGAGGTCCGGGGCTTTCTTT. It is translated as CASSPARSGAFF. The full variable domain, completed using reference TRBV5-6 and TRBJ1-1, is DAGVTQSPTHLIKTRGQQVTLRCSPKSGHDTVSWYQQALGQGPQFIFQYYEEEERQRGNFPDRFSGHQFPNYSSELNVNALLLGDSALYLCASSPARSGAFFGQGTRLTVV.

The genes are TRBV18 and TRBJ1-2; 10 nucleotides line up with TRBD1. The V segment lost 8 bases and the J segment 3 bases; nucleotides outside the gene matches: 9. The CDR3 extends over 15 amino acids. In germline, CDR1 is KGHSH, CDR2 LQKENI. The CDR3 bases are TGTGCCAGCCCGGACAGGGGGGAATTAGACTATGGCTACACCTTC. The encoded protein is CASPDRGELDYGYTF.

CDR3 protein: CASSQDFYEQYF. CDR3 nucleotides: TGTGCCAGCAGCCAAGACTTCTACGAGCAGTACTTC. This chain uses TRBV14 with TRBJ2-7; D remains ambiguous. The CDR3 extends over 12 amino acids. V was cut by 0 bases and J by 3 bases, with 3 bases left in between. In germline, CDR1 is SGHDN, CDR2 FVKESK.

The chain uses TRBV6-1 and TRBJ2-1, with 7 positions matching TRBD2. Germline lookup yields CDR1 MNHNS and CDR2 SASEGT. CDR3 size: 13 residues. After removal of 10 bases from V and 6 bases from J, the junction contained 9 bases not matched to a gene. CDR3 sequence (DNA): TGTGCCACCAGACTAGCTCCGCTCAATGAGCAGTTCTTC. Translated: CATRLAPLNEQFF.

J is TRBJ2-1 and V is TRBV6-1, with a tentative D call TRBD1 (5 bases). Germline values: CDR1 MNHNS, CDR2 SASEGT. V was cut by 6 bases and J by 6 bases, with 15 bases left in between. The CDR3 length is 14 residues. The CDR3 reads CASRLTALPNEQFF. The CDR3 DNA reads TGTGCCAGCAGGTTGACAGCGTTGCCCAATGAGCAGTTCTTC.

This clone has only a few counts. V gene TRBV2 combines with J gene TRBJ2-2; no reliable D call. V lost 1 base, J lost 8 bases, and 14 bases lay in between. Germline-derived CDR1 and CDR2 are SNHLY and FYNNEI. The CDR3 loop spans 15 amino acids. CDR3 protein: CASSEGLRGVGELFF. The CDR3 region has the DNA TGTGCCAGCAGTGAAGGACTGCGAGGAGTAGGGGAGCTGTTTTTT.

The chain couples TRBV5-1 to TRBJ2-1, with 9 bases that match TRBD2. V shed 5 bases and J 3 bases; nucleotides not matched to a gene: 3. This CDR3 is built from 14 residues. Germline V lookup: CDR1 SGHRS, CDR2 YFSETQ. As DNA, the CDR3 is TGCGCCAGCAGGATAGCGGGAGACTACAATGAGCAGTTCTTC. As protein: CASRIAGDYNEQFF.

V is TRBV28 and J is TRBJ1-2; perhaps TRBD1 as D (5 bases). V shed 3 bases and J shed 1 base, with 9 bases lying between them. CDR1 MDHEN and CDR2 SYDVKM come from the germline V gene. The CDR3 sequence is 14 residues long. The CDR3 DNA reads as TGTGCCAGCAGTTTGGGGGGAAATAACTATGGCTACACCTTC. It specifies CASSLGGNNYGYTF.

CDR3 nucleotide sequence: TGTGCCAGCAGTGAGGCAGCGATAAGCTCCTACGAGCAGTACTTC. Encoded protein: CASSEAAISSYEQYF. This sequence joins TRBV2 and TRBJ2-7, with D hard to call. CDR1 and CDR2 from the germline V gene are SNHLY and FYNNEI. Trimming stripped 3 bases from V and 0 bases from J, with 12 bases between. The CDR3 loop spans 15 amino acids.

V is TRBV4-3 and J is TRBJ2-1; D possibly corresponds to TRBD2 (5 bases). Germline V lookup: CDR1 LGHNA, CDR2 YSLEER. The CDR3 has 16 amino acids. Between the trimmed V and J ends, which lost 0 bases and 3 bases, there was a span of 12 bases. The CDR3 coding sequence is TGCGCCAGCAGCCAAGATTCAGGACGGGACTACAATGAGCAGTTCTTC. Translated, it gives CASSQDSGRDYNEQFF.

The V gene is TRBV10-2, the J gene TRBJ2-5, with 12 bases fitting TRBD2. The DNA end lines up better with TRBJ2-7; the J call may be wrong. The CDR3 runs 14 residues. Germline-derived CDR1 and CDR2 are WSHSY and SAAADI. The CDR3 DNA reads TGCGCCAGCAGTTGGACTAGCGGGACCTACGAGCAGTACTTC. Translated, it gives CASSWTSGTYEQYF.